This paragraph covers one T cell receptor (beta chain) sequence. Repertoires were generated with immunoSEQ multiplex PCR, while TCRdb's copy carries only in-frame clones and drops some. This table has about 6,300 clones, 65% to 80% appearing once. The CDR3 has 15 amino acids. The germline CDR1 and CDR2 sequences are SGHKS and YYEKEE (reference sequence). With 1 base removed from V and 3 bases from J, the gap between germline ends came to 12 bases. This specimen comes from a study of tissue T cells after allogeneic stem cell transplantation. About the research overall: Pathologist H&E review favored samples with visible lymphocytes for sequencing among multiple samples.

The specimen comprised tissue from the rectum, sampled at autopsy. The V call is TRBV5-5, the J call TRBJ2-3; no clear D. The sequence was obtained from a woman aged 18 to 55 with breast cancer. CDR3 bases: TGTGCCAGCAGCTTGCAGGAAGTTGAGACAGATACGCAGTATTTT. Translating gives CASSLQEVETDTQYF.